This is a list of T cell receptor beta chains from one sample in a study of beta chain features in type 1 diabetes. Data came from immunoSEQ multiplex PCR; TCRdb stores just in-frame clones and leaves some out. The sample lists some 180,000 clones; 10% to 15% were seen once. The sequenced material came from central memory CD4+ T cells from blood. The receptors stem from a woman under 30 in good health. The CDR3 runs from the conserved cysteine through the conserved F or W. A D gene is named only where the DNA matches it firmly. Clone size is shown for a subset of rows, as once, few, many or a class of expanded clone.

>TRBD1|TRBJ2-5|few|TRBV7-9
CASSLGDRDQETQYF
TGTGCCAGCAGCTTAGGGGACAGGGACCAAGAGACCCAGTACTTC
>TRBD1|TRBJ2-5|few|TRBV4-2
CASSSTGGRETQYF
TGTGCCAGCAGCTCGACAGGGGGCCGAGAGACCCAGTACTTC
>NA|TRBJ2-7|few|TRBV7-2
CASSLGPGGQGEQYF
TGTGCCAGCTCCCTAGGGCCCGGGGGGCAGGGCGAGCAGTACTTC
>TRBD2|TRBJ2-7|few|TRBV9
CASSLRTSGTNEQYF
TGTGCCAGCAGCCTCCGGACTAGCGGGACCAACGAGCAGTACTTC
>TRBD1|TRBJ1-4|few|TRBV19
CATRDSEKLFF
TGTGCCACGAGGGACAGTGAAAAACTGTTTTTT
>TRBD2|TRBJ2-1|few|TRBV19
CASSGRGSSYNEQFF
TGTGCCAGTAGTGGTCGCGGGAGCTCCTACAATGAGCAGTTCTTC
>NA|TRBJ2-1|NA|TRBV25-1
CASSESLAQNEQFF
TGTGCCAGCAGTGAATCTCTAGCGCAGAATGAGCAGTTCTTC
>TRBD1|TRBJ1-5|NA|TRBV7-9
CASSRGTAQPQHF
TGTGCCAGCAGTCGCGGGACAGCTCAGCCCCAGCATTTT
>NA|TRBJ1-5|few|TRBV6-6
CASSQNREGQPQHF
TGTGCCAGCAGTCAAAACAGGGAGGGTCAGCCCCAGCATTTT
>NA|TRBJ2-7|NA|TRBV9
CASSAVEGPGGYEQYF
TGTGCCAGCAGCGCAGTGGAGGGCCCCGGTGGTTACGAGCAGTACTTC
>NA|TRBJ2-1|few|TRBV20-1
CSAPNEQFF
TGCAGTGCCCCTAATGAGCAGTTCTTC
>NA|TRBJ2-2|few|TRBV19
CASSARGHGELFF
TGTGCCAGTAGTGCCCGTGGGCACGGGGAGCTGTTTTTT
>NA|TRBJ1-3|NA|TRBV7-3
CASTPGGNTIYF
TGTGCCAGCACCCCGGGTGGGAACACCATATATTTT
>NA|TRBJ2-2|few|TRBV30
CAWSVGGTGELFF
TGTGCCTGGTCCGTCGGGGGCACCGGGGAGCTGTTTTTT
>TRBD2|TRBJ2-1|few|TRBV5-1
CASGLAGAGNEQFF
TGCGCCAGCGGTCTAGCGGGAGCGGGCAATGAGCAGTTCTTC
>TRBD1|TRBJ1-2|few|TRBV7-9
CASSPGTGYGYTF
TGTGCCAGCAGCCCAGGGACAGGGTATGGCTACACCTTC
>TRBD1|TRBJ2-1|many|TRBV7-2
CASSPDRINEQFF
TGTGCCAGCAGCCCGGACAGGATCAATGAGCAGTTCTTC
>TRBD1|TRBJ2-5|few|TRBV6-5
CASGSGQGIETQYF
TGTGCCAGCGGGTCCGGACAGGGTATAGAGACCCAGTACTTC
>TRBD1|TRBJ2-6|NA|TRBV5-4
CASSVGTGLRRANVLTF
TGTGCCAGCAGCGTTGGGACAGGGTTGCGGAGGGCCAACGTCCTGACTTTC
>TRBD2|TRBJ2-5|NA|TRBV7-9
CASRPGTSGRIQETQYF
TGTGCCAGCAGACCCGGGACTAGCGGGAGGATCCAAGAGACCCAGTACTTC
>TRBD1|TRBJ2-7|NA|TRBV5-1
CATAVMGQGDEQYF
TGCGCCACCGCCGTTATGGGCCAGGGGGACGAGCAGTACTTC
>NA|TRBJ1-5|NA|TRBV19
CASSRAGYSNQPQHF
TGTGCCAGTAGTAGGGCAGGCTATAGCAATCAGCCCCAGCATTTT
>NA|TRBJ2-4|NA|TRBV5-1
CASSTYAPSHGIQYF
TGCGCCAGCAGCACATATGCCCCATCGCATGGTATTCAGTACTTC
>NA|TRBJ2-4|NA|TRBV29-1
CSVDSVGAAKNIQYF
TGCAGCGTTGATTCTGTAGGGGCAGCCAAAAACATTCAGTACTTC
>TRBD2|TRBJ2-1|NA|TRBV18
CASSPGLAGMMHEQFF
TGTGCCAGCTCACCCGGACTAGCGGGAATGATGCATGAGCAGTTCTTC
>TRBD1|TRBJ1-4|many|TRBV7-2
CASSPGTDNEKLFF
TGTGCCAGCAGTCCCGGGACAGATAATGAAAAACTGTTTTTT
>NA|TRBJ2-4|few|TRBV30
CAWSVGGLNIQYF
TGTGCCTGGAGTGTTGGAGGCTTAAACATTCAGTACTTC
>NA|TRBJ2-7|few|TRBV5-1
CASSFTGHDEQYF
TGCGCCAGCAGCTTTACGGGACACGACGAGCAGTACTTC
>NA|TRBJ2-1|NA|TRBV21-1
CASSFRTGLGYNEQFF
TGTGCCAGCAGCTTCCGCACGGGACTAGGATACAATGAGCAGTTCTTC
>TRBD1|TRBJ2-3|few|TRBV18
CASSPLQGREDTQYF
TGTGCCAGCTCACCACTACAGGGGAGAGAAGATACGCAGTATTTT